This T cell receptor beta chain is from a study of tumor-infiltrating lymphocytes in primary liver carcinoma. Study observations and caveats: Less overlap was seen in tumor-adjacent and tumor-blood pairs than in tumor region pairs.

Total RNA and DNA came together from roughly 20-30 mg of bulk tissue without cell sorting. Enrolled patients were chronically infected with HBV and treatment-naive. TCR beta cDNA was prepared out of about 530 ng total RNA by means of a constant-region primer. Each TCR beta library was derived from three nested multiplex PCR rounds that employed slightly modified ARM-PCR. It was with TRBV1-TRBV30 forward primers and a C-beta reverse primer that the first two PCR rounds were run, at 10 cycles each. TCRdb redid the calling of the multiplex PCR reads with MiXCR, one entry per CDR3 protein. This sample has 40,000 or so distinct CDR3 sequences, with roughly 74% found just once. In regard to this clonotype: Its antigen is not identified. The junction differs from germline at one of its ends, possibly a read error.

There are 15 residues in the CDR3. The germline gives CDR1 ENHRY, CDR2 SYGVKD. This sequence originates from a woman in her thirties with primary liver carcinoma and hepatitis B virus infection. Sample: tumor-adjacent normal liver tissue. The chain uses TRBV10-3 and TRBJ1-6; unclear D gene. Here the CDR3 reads CAINERGSFNSPLHF. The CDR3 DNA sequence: TGTGCCATCAATGAGCGAGGATCCTTTAATTCACCCCTCCACTTT.